Listed below are T cell receptor beta chains from one sample, sequenced in a study of immune evolution from preneoplasia to lung adenocarcinoma. Libraries were prepared by immunoSEQ multiplex PCR; TCRdb keeps only in-frame clonotypes and omits some of them. This table holds roughly 5,300 clones, 70% to 75% found once. The source material was FFPE lung adenocarcinoma in situ tissue. The receptors here all came from a person aged 60-79 years with lung adenocarcinoma. Each CDR3 is given with its conserved first and last residue. Each record gives: V gene, D gene, clone size, J gene, CDR3 DNA, CDR3 protein. The D gene is left open where the match is weak. Clone sizes are given selectively: once, few, many, or a class where the clone is expanded.

>TRBV4-1|NA|NA|TRBJ2-1
TGCGCCAGCAGCCAAGACCAATGGGCAAACAATGAGCAGTTCTTC
CASSQDQWANNEQFF
>TRBV2|TRBD1|large|TRBJ1-5
TGTGCCAGCAGTGAAGGGGGACAGGGCAATCAGCCCCAGCATTTT
CASSEGGQGNQPQHF
>TRBV9|NA|once|TRBJ2-5
TGTGCCAGCAGCTCGCGGGACCACGGGACCCAGTACTTC
CASSSRDHGTQYF
>TRBV4-1|TRBD1|NA|TRBJ1-2
TGCGCCAGCAGCCAAGGGCGGGACAGAAAAAACTATGGCTACACCTTC
CASSQGRDRKNYGYTF
>TRBV19|NA|NA|TRBJ1-1
TGTGCCAGTAGTATAGATACCGGTGGGACTACTGAAGCTTTCTTT
CASSIDTGGTTEAFF
>TRBV10-1|NA|once|TRBJ2-3
TGCGCCAGCAGGGCCGGTATCACAGATACGCAGTATTTT
CASRAGITDTQYF
>TRBV28|NA|NA|TRBJ1-2
TGTGCCAGCAGTTCGACCAGGGATGGCTACACCTTC
CASSSTRDGYTF
>TRBV4-3|TRBD2|NA|TRBJ2-1
TGCGCCAGCAGCCATCTAGCGGGGGGTAATGAGCAGTTCTTC
CASSHLAGGNEQFF
>TRBV4-3|NA|NA|TRBJ1-3
TGCGCCAGCAGCCAAGCCTTGTCGGGGGCCTCTGGAAACACCATATATTTT
CASSQALSGASGNTIYF
>TRBV11-2|NA|NA|TRBJ1-1
TGTGCCAGCAGGTTGGGGGGATCGGGCACTGAAGCTTTCTTT
CASRLGGSGTEAFF
>TRBV7-6|NA|NA|TRBJ1-6
TGTGCCAGCAGCTTAGTGGTTAGGACTGGGAATTCACCCCTCCACTTT
CASSLVVRTGNSPLHF
>TRBV7-2|NA|NA|TRBJ2-1
TGTGCCAGCAGTCGATATATCACTAGCCCATACAATGAGCAGTTCTTC
CASSRYITSPYNEQFF
>TRBV5-6|TRBD1|NA|TRBJ1-6
TGTGCCAGCAGCGCCGGGACAGGGGGTTCACCCCTCCACTTT
CASSAGTGGSPLHF
>TRBV5-1|TRBD2|NA|TRBJ2-1
TGCGCCAGCAGCTTGGTGGCTAGCGGGGGTTCCTACAATGAGCAGTTCTTC
CASSLVASGGSYNEQFF
>TRBV15|NA|NA|TRBJ2-5
TGTGCCACCAGCGCAAGACTCGCCGGGGAGACCCAGTACTTC
CATSARLAGETQYF
>TRBV4-3|NA|few|TRBJ1-2
TGCGCCAGCAGCCAAGAGGCGGGGGTCCCTGGCTACACCTTC
CASSQEAGVPGYTF
>TRBV5-1|NA|NA|TRBJ1-4
TGCGCCAGCAGCTTTTTGACGGCGTCTGCAACTAATGAAAAACTGTTTTTT
CASSFLTASATNEKLFF
>TRBV5-8|NA|NA|TRBJ1-6
TGTGCCAGCAGTAATGAACGGACCGTGGGGAATTCACCCCTCCACTTT
CASSNERTVGNSPLHF
>TRBV7-2|TRBD2|NA|TRBJ2-1
TGTGCCAGCAGCTTAGCTTTTGGGGGGGGGAAAGACAATGAGCAGTTCTTC
CASSLAFGGGKDNEQFF
>TRBV29-1|TRBD1|NA|TRBJ1-1
TGCAGCGTTGTGGCAGGGGGTGCCACTGAAGCTTTCTTT
CSVVAGGATEAFF
>TRBV7-9|NA|NA|TRBJ2-7
TGTGCCAGCAGCTTAATGGCCGACGGGGGGCAGTACTTC
CASSLMADGGQYF
>TRBV9|NA|NA|TRBJ2-3
TGTGCCAGCAGCACCTCCGGGACCAGCACAGATACGCAGTATTTT
CASSTSGTSTDTQYF
>TRBV15|NA|NA|TRBJ1-4
TGTGCCACCAGCAGAGATTCGTCCAGTAGTAGTGAAAAACTGTTTTTT
CATSRDSSSSSEKLFF
>TRBV18|TRBD1|NA|TRBJ2-7
TGTGCCAGCTCACCCGGACAGGGGGACAACGAGCAGTACTTC
CASSPGQGDNEQYF
>TRBV6-5|NA|NA|TRBJ1-6
TGTGCCAGCAGTTACGCGGCGAGCTCCTATAATTCACCCCTCCACTTT
CASSYAASSYNSPLHF
>TRBV9|NA|NA|TRBJ2-3
TGTGCCAGCAGCGTAGAGTCAGATACGCAGTATTTT
CASSVESDTQYF
>TRBV7-5|NA|NA|TRBJ1-4
TGTGCCAGAAGCTCCCAGAGTCGGGGGAGGCATGCAACTAATGAAAAACTGTTTTTT
CARSSQSRGRHATNEKLFF
>TRBV5-1|NA|NA|TRBJ1-1
TGCGCCAGCAGGTATGGGGCCCAGGCCCCTGAAGCTTTCTTT
CASRYGAQAPEAFF
>TRBV7-2|TRBD1|NA|TRBJ1-4
TGTGCCAGCAGCCCGGGACAGGGGGCCGAGGAAAAACTGTTTTTT
CASSPGQGAEEKLFF
>TRBV5-1|TRBD1|NA|TRBJ1-1
TGCGCCAGCAGCGAGACAGGGGCGATGGCTGAAGCTTTCTTT
CASSETGAMAEAFF
>TRBV4-2|NA|NA|TRBJ1-1
TGTGCCAGCAGCCAAGATGACAGGAACACTGAAGCTTTCTTT
CASSQDDRNTEAFF
>TRBV6-1|NA|few|TRBJ2-5
TGTGCCAGCAGTGAACTGCCGGGGGCCCAAGAGACCCAGTACTTC
CASSELPGAQETQYF
>TRBV7-8|NA|NA|TRBJ1-2
TGTGCCAGCAGCTTAAGTTTTCGGCAGACTGGGGGCGGCTACACCTTC
CASSLSFRQTGGGYTF
>TRBV7-3|TRBD1|once|TRBJ2-7
TGTGCCAGCAGCTTAAACGGGGACAGTTACTACGAGCAGTACTTC
CASSLNGDSYYEQYF
>TRBV11-3|NA|few|TRBJ2-1
TGTGCCAGCAGCCCGGGACCGACAGACAATGAGCAGTTCTTC
CASSPGPTDNEQFF
>TRBV19|NA|NA|TRBJ1-5
TGTGCCAGTAGTATGGCGGGGAGGGCTTATAGCAATCAGCCCCAGCATTTT
CASSMAGRAYSNQPQHF
>TRBV9|TRBD1|NA|TRBJ1-1
TGTGCCAGCAGCGCACGGACAGGGATTACGAACACTGAAGCTTTCTTT
CASSARTGITNTEAFF
>TRBV7-9|NA|few|TRBJ1-3
TGTGCCAGCAGCTTAATCGGGGGCGGAAACACCATATATTTT
CASSLIGGGNTIYF
>TRBV30|TRBD2|few|TRBJ2-2
TGTGCCTGGAGTCCACGGACTAGCGGGGGGCCGTACACCGGGGAGCTGTTTTTT
CAWSPRTSGGPYTGELFF
>TRBV4-3|NA|NA|TRBJ1-1
TGCGCCAGCAGCCAAGTTCTCCATCGGGGCACTGAAGCTTTCTTT
CASSQVLHRGTEAFF
>TRBV19|NA|NA|TRBJ2-3
TGTGCCAGTAGTGACAGGAGAGATACGCAGTATTTT
CASSDRRDTQYF
>TRBV10-2|NA|NA|TRBJ2-3
TGCGCCAGCAGTGAGCCCGCAGACAGGACCTACACAGATACGCAGTATTTT
CASSEPADRTYTDTQYF
>TRBV4-3|TRBD1|NA|TRBJ2-7
TGCGCCAGCAGCCAAAGCTCCGGGACAGGGTTGTCCGAGCAGTACTTC
CASSQSSGTGLSEQYF
>TRBV10-2|TRBD1|NA|TRBJ2-1
TGCGCCAGCAGGGGCCCGGGACAGGGTGTTAATGAGCAGTTCTTC
CASRGPGQGVNEQFF
>TRBV9|NA|few|TRBJ1-3
TGTGCCAGCAGCGTCAAACAGGGTTTTGGAAACACCATATATTTT
CASSVKQGFGNTIYF
>TRBV6-1|NA|few|TRBJ1-5
TGTGCCAGCAGTGAATTATACGGGGGCAATCAGCCCCAGCATTTT
CASSELYGGNQPQHF
>TRBV7-2|NA|few|TRBJ1-1
TGTGCCAGCAGCAGCATGGCGCACCGGGGGGGCACTGAAGCTTTCTTT
CASSSMAHRGGTEAFF
>TRBV5-5|TRBD2|NA|TRBJ2-3
TGTGCCAGCAGCCCGACTAGCGGCACAGATACGCAGTATTTT
CASSPTSGTDTQYF
>TRBV15|NA|few|TRBJ1-1
TGTGCCACCAGCAGAGATAAGAACGGCCCGAACACTGAAGCTTTCTTT
CATSRDKNGPNTEAFF
>TRBV2|NA|NA|TRBJ2-5
TGTGCCAGCTATGGGGGCGGCAGGGAGACCCAGTACTTC
CASYGGGRETQYF
>TRBV21-1|NA|NA|TRBJ2-1
TGTGCCAGCAGCAAAGTCTGGGACGGAGACAATGAGCAGTTCTTC
CASSKVWDGDNEQFF
>TRBV5-4|NA|NA|TRBJ2-5
TGTGCCAGCAGCTTGAACCCCCTGGACAGAGCACAAGAGACCCAGTACTTC
CASSLNPLDRAQETQYF
>TRBV27|NA|NA|TRBJ2-7
TGTGCCAGCAGTTTCCCAGGGTACGAGCAGTACTTC
CASSFPGYEQYF